This T cell receptor (beta chain) is drawn from a study of cytomegalovirus exposure and HLA in healthy donors. Worth noting for this clone: Its target is unknown.

The PCR made use of 60 Vbeta and 13 Jbeta primers. The data were produced by immunoSEQ multiplex PCR, yet TCRdb's version contains in-frame clones alone and is incomplete. The data contain about 140,000 clones, approximately 80% of them singletons. Findings and caveats of the study: Links to common viral pathogens appeared, in a later analysis, for several of the most significant clusters.

Germline CDR1 is SGHAT and CDR2 is FQDESV (reference sequence). CDR3 length: 13 amino acids. V lost 1 base to trimming and J lost 5 bases, with 5 bases between them. The chain recombines TRBV11-1 with TRBJ2-2, with TRBD2 as a possible D gene (5 bases). The receptor was isolated from a male donor in good health and CMV-seronegative. The source material was PBMCs. CDR3 bases: TGTGCCAGCAGCTTAGGAGGGACCGGGGAGCTGTTTTTT. It specifies CASSLGGTGELFF.